This T cell receptor (beta chain) was documented in a study of early T cells in non-severe SARS-CoV-2 infection. Study outcomes and limitations: Using VDJdb, the matching emphasized anti-spike CD8 responses while missing private and CD4 specificities.

Turning to this clonotype: Its antigen is currently unknown.

The protocol attached unique molecular identifiers to individual cDNA molecules. Via MiXCR, TCRdb re-called the 5' RACE reads, giving one row per CDR3 protein. The sample has 50,000 to 60,000 distinct CDR3 sequences; more than 9.5% are singletons. Germline CDR1 reads SQVTM; CDR2 reads ANQGSEA. The ends were cut back, 0 bases at V and 1 base at J, with 9 bases in the middle. The CDR3 is made up of 14 amino acids. The source of this sequence is an adult who was a healthcare worker with PCR-confirmed SARS-CoV-2 infection or an uninfected control (not recorded which). The sequencing sample was made of whole blood. The chain combines TRBV29-1 with TRBJ1-1; D unclear. The CDR3 here is CSVEDLGPNTEAFF. The CDR3 DNA reads TGCAGCGTTGAAGATTTGGGTCCGAACACTGAAGCTTTCTTT.